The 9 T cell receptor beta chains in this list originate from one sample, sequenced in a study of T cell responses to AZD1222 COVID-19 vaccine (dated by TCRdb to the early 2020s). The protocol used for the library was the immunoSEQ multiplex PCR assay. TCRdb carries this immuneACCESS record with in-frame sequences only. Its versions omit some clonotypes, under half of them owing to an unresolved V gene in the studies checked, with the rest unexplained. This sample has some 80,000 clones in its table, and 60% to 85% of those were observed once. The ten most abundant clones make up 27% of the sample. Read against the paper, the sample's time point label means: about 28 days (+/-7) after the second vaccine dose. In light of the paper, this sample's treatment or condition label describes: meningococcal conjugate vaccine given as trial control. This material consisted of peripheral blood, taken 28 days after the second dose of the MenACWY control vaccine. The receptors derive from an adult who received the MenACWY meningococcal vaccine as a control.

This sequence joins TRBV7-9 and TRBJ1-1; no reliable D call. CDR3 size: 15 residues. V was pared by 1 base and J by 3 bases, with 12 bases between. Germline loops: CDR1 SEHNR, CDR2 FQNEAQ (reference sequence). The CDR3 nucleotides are TGTGCCAGCAGCTTAGTGATGGGAGGCGACACTGAAGCTTTCTTT. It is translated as CASSLVMGGDTEAFF.

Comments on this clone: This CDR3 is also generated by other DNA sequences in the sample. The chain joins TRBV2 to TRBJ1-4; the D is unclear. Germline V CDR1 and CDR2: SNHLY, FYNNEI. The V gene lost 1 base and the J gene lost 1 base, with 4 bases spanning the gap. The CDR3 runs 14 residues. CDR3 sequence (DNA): TGTGCCAGCAGTGAAGGGGGAACTAATGAAAAACTGTTTTTT. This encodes CASSEGGTNEKLFF. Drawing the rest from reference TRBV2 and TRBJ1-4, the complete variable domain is EPEVTQTPSHQVTQMGQEVILRCVPISNHLYFYWYRQILGQKVEFLVSFYNNEISEKSEIFDDQFSVERPDGSNFTLKIRSTKLEDSAMYFCASSEGGTNEKLFFGSGTQLSVL.

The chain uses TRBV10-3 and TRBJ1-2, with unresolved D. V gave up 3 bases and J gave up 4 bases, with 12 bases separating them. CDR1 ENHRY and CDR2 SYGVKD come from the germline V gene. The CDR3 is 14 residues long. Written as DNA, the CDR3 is TGTGCCATCAGTGAAGCAAGCGAGGGCTATGGCTACACCTTC. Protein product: CAISEASEGYGYTF.

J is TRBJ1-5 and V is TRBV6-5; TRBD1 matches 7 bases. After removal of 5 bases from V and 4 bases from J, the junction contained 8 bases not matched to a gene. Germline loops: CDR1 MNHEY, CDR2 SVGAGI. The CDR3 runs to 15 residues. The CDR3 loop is CASSLRQGSNQPQHF. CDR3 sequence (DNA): TGTGCCAGCAGTCTAAGACAGGGAAGTAATCAGCCCCAGCATTTT.

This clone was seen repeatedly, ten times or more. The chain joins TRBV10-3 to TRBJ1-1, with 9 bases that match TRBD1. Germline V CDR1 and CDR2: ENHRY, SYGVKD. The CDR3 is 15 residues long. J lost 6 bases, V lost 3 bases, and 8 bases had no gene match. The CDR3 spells CAISDGGTGSAEAFF. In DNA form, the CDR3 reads TGTGCCATCAGTGACGGAGGGACAGGGTCGGCTGAAGCTTTCTTT.

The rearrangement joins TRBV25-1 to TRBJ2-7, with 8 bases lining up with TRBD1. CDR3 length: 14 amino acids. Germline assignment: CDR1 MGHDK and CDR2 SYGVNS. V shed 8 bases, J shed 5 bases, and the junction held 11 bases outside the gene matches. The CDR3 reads CASLSTGVRHEQYF. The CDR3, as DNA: TGTGCCAGCCTTTCGACAGGGGTCAGGCACGAGCAGTACTTC.

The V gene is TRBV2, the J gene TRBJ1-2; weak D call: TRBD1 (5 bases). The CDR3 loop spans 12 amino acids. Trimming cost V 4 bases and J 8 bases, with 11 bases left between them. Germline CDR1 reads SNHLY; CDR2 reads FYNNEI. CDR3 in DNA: TGTGCCAGCAGTGGGGGGTTTGGGGGCTACACCTTC. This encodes CASSGGFGGYTF. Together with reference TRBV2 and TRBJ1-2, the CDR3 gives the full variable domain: EPEVTQTPSHQVTQMGQEVILRCVPISNHLYFYWYRQILGQKVEFLVSFYNNEISEKSEIFDDQFSVERPDGSNFTLKIRSTKLEDSAMYFCASSGGFGGYTFGSGTRLTVV.

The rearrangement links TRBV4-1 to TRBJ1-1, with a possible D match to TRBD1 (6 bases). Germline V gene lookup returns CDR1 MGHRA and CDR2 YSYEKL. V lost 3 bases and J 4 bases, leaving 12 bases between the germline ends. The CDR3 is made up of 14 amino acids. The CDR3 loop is CASSQLGGATEAFF. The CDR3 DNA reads TGCGCCAGCAGCCAGTTAGGGGGGGCCACTGAAGCTTTCTTT.

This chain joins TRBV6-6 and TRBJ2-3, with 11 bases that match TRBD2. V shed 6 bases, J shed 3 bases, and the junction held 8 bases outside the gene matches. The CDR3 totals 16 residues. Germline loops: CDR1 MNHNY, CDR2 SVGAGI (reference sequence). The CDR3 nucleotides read TGTGCCAGCAGCCCATCAACTAGCGGGAGTACAGATACGCAGTATTTT. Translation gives CASSPSTSGSTDTQYF.